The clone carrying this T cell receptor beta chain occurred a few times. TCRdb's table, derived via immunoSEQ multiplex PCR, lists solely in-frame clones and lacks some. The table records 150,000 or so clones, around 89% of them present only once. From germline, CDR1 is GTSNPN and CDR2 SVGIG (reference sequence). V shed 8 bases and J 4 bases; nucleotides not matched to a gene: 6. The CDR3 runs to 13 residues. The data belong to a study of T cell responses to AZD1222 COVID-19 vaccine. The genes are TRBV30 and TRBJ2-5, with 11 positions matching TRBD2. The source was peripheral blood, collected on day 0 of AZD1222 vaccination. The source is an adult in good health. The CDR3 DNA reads TGTGCCGGGACTAGCGGCTTTACAGAGACCCAGTACTTC. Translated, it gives CAGTSGFTETQYF.